The rows below give T cell receptor beta chains drawn from one sample of a study of cytomegalovirus exposure and HLA in healthy donors. The table came from immunoSEQ multiplex PCR; TCRdb's copy has only in-frame clones and leaves some out. The sample records some 140,000 clones, approximately 80% being singletons. The sequencing input was PBMCs. Receptors were obtained from a woman in her forties or fifties in good health and CMV-seropositive. The CDR3 runs from the conserved cysteine through the conserved F or W. The order of the fields is clone size, J gene, D gene, V gene, CDR3 DNA, CDR3 protein. The D gene is left open where the match is weak. Part of the rows lack a size; the others show once, few, many or a class for expanded clones.

-	TRBJ2-7	TRBD1	TRBV9	TGTGCCAGCAGCACATACGCCGGGACAGGGGGCGAGCAGTACTTC	CASSTYAGTGGEQYF
-	TRBJ1-4	TRBD1	TRBV28	TGTGCCAGCAGTAAGCCGCCGGGACAGGGGGCGCGTGTACAGAAACTGTTTTTT	CASSKPPGQGARVQKLFF
-	TRBJ2-5	TRBD2	TRBV19	TGTGCCAGTAGTCCGCGGGACTATCAAGAGACCCAGTACTTC	CASSPRDYQETQYF
-	TRBJ2-2	-	TRBV9	TGTGCCAGCAGCGTCTCGGTGAACACCGGGGAGCTGTTTTTT	CASSVSVNTGELFF
few	TRBJ1-1	TRBD1	TRBV4-2	TGTGCCAGCAGCCAAGCCAGGGGGCGTCTAGCTTTCTTT	CASSQARGRLAFF
-	TRBJ2-7	TRBD2	TRBV30	TGTGCCTGGATACTAGCGGGGCGGTCTAACGAGCAGTACTTC	CAWILAGRSNEQYF
few	TRBJ1-1	-	TRBV7-9	TGTGCCAGCAGCTTTGACGGCGGGGTTGAAGCTTTCTTT	CASSFDGGVEAFF
-	TRBJ2-3	-	TRBV29-1	TGCAGCGTTGAAGATGGAGGTAGAGATACGCAGTATTTT	CSVEDGGRDTQYF
many	TRBJ2-3	TRBD2	TRBV5-4	TGTGCCAGCAGCTTGGCCGGTTACGGGGGGTTCACAGATACGCAGTATTTT	CASSLAGYGGFTDTQYF
-	TRBJ2-3	-	TRBV5-4	TGTGCCAGCAGCACCGGACAGTTCTCGGATACGCAGTATTTT	CASSTGQFSDTQYF
-	TRBJ2-7	-	TRBV15	TGTGCCACCAGCAGAGCGGAGACCTACGGGGAGCAGTACTTC	CATSRAETYGEQYF
-	TRBJ1-4	TRBD1	TRBV9	TGTGCCAGCAGCGTGGGACAGGGGCCAAATGAAAAACTGTTTTTT	CASSVGQGPNEKLFF
-	TRBJ1-5	-	TRBV23-1	TGCGCCAGCAGTCAAAAGGAGTCCGGGGTCCAGCATTTT	CASSQKESGVQHF
-	TRBJ2-5	-	TRBV6-5	TGTGCCAGCAGTCAGCGTCGGGAGACCCAGTACTTC	CASSQRRETQYF
few	TRBJ1-2	TRBD1	TRBV6-1	TGTGCCAGCAGCTTACAGGGGGCCAATGGCTACACCTTC	CASSLQGANGYTF
-	TRBJ1-2	-	TRBV14	TGTGCCAGCAGCATCTGGCCTTTCGTAGCGAACTATGGCTACACCTTC	CASSIWPFVANYGYTF
-	TRBJ2-3	-	TRBV7-3	TGTGCCAGCAGCCCTTCCCGAGGAGATACGCAGTATTTT	CASSPSRGDTQYF
few	TRBJ2-4	TRBD2	TRBV6-1	TGTGCCAGCACACGAGCGGGGAACGATCAAAACATTCAGTACTTC	CASTRAGNDQNIQYF
-	TRBJ2-3	TRBD1	TRBV7-3	TGTGCCAGCAGTCGCCCGGGACAGGACCCCGCAGATACGCAGTATTTT	CASSRPGQDPADTQYF
-	TRBJ1-5	TRBD1	TRBV28	TGTGCCAGCAGTTTAGGACAGGGGTCAGCGCCCCAGCATTTT	CASSLGQGSAPQHF
-	TRBJ2-5	TRBD2	TRBV11-2	TGTGCCAGCATGGAGACTAGCGGGGGAACCATTGGGTACTTC	CASMETSGGTIGYF
-	TRBJ1-4	TRBD1	TRBV19	TGTGCCAGTAGCCCGGGACAGCACACTCGTGAAAAACTGTTTTTT	CASSPGQHTREKLFF
-	TRBJ1-1	-	TRBV19	TGTGCCAGTATCGCCCGCCAGGGCATGAACACTGAAGCTTTCTTT	CASIARQGMNTEAFF
few	TRBJ1-5	-	TRBV30	TGTGCCTGGAGCCGACAAAGCAATCAGCCCCAGCATTTT	CAWSRQSNQPQHF
-	TRBJ2-3	-	TRBV15	TGTGCCACCAGCAGAGCGGCGGGTGAAGATACGCAGTATTTT	CATSRAAGEDTQYF
once	TRBJ2-7	-	TRBV18	TGTGCCAGCTCACCCCAGGATAACCCTGGGGAGCAGTACTTC	CASSPQDNPGEQYF
-	TRBJ1-5	-	TRBV6-5	TGTGCCAGCAGTTACGGAGGAGTCGGGCAGCCCCAGCATTTT	CASSYGGVGQPQHF
-	TRBJ1-5	TRBD1	TRBV2	TGTGCCAGCACTTCGGACAGGCTCTGGCAGCCCCAGCATTTT	CASTSDRLWQPQHF
-	TRBJ1-1	TRBD1	TRBV5-1	TGCGCCAGCAGCTCTCCAGACAGGGCGAACACTGAAGCTTTCTTT	CASSSPDRANTEAFF
-	TRBJ2-5	-	TRBV7-6	TGTGCCAGCAGCTTAGGCGCTTATGAAGAGACCCAGTACTTC	CASSLGAYEETQYF
-	TRBJ1-3	-	TRBV7-8	TGTGCCAGCAGCTTAGCCAGGGCCTCTAGAAACACCATATATTTT	CASSLARASRNTIYF
-	TRBJ2-2	-	TRBV11-2	TGTGCCAGCAGCTTAGACAGGGAATTTTCCGGGGAGCTGTTTTTT	CASSLDREFSGELFF
-	TRBJ1-5	-	TRBV27	TGTGCCAGCGCGTTTGGTAATAGCAATCAGCCCCAGCATTTT	CASAFGNSNQPQHF
-	TRBJ1-6	-	TRBV19	TGTGCCAGCTCAGGACAGCCCTATAATTCACCCCTCCACTTT	CASSGQPYNSPLHF
-	TRBJ2-7	TRBD1	TRBV4-1	TGCGCCAGCAGCCAATCTACTGGGGACAGCTCCTACGAGCAGTACTTC	CASSQSTGDSSYEQYF
once	TRBJ1-4	-	TRBV7-2	TGTGCCAGCAGCCCCCAGGGGGAAAAACTGTTTTTT	CASSPQGEKLFF
few	TRBJ1-2	-	TRBV5-1	TGCGCCAGCAGCTTCGCGGGTTTGAGCTACACCTTC	CASSFAGLSYTF
few	TRBJ2-3	TRBD2	TRBV10-3	TGTGCCATCGGGGGGACTAGCGGGGGAGTGGCAGATACGCAGTATTTT	CAIGGTSGGVADTQYF
-	TRBJ1-2	-	TRBV30	TGTGCCTGGAGTGCCCGGGATGGCTACACCTTC	CAWSARDGYTF
few	TRBJ1-6	TRBD1	TRBV27	TGTGCCAGCAGTTTGCCCCACAGGGGGGGAGCTTCACCCCTCCACTTT	CASSLPHRGGASPLHF
-	TRBJ1-2	TRBD1	TRBV11-2	TGTGCCAGCAGCTTAAGGGGGACAGGGGACTATGGCTACACCTTC	CASSLRGTGDYGYTF
few	TRBJ2-5	-	TRBV4-2	TGTGCCAGCAGCCAAGATAAAGAGACCCAGTACTTC	CASSQDKETQYF
few	TRBJ1-2	-	TRBV29-1	TGCAGCGTTTTCGTCAACTATGGCTACACCTTC	CSVFVNYGYTF
-	TRBJ1-1	TRBD1	TRBV5-1	TGCGCCAGCAGCCCAAGACAGGGGTGGGCCAGCACTGAAGCTTTCTTT	CASSPRQGWASTEAFF
-	TRBJ2-7	TRBD2	TRBV5-1	TGCGCCAGCAGCACCAATCTGGGTCTCGCGGGGGGGGAGGACGAGCAGTACTTC	CASSTNLGLAGGEDEQYF
once	TRBJ2-5	TRBD2	TRBV7-6	TGTGCCAGCAGCTTAGGGATGGGACTAGCGGGGACCTGGGAGCAGTACTTC	CASSLGMGLAGTWEQYF
-	TRBJ1-2	-	TRBV2	TGTGCCAGCCAAGACAGGACGAACTATGGCTACACCTTC	CASQDRTNYGYTF
-	TRBJ2-3	-	TRBV28	TGTGCCAGCAGTTCCCTGTCAGGGGCCACAGATACGCAGTATTTT	CASSSLSGATDTQYF
-	TRBJ1-2	-	TRBV9	TGTGCCAGCACTCCGGACAGTAACTATGGCTACACCTTC	CASTPDSNYGYTF
-	TRBJ1-1	-	TRBV2	TGTGCCAGCAGTAACGGGGGGTACACTGAAGCTTTCTTT	CASSNGGYTEAFF
-	TRBJ1-6	-	TRBV7-8	TGTGCCAGCAGCGTGACAGCCTACTCACCCCTCCACTTT	CASSVTAYSPLHF
-	TRBJ1-1	-	TRBV5-6	TGTGCCAGCAGCTTGCCCTTTGCTCAGATGAACACTGAAGCTTTCTTT	CASSLPFAQMNTEAFF
few	TRBJ2-5	-	TRBV6-1	TGTGCCAGCAGTGACCCTCGAGAGACCCAGTACTTC	CASSDPRETQYF
-	TRBJ1-6	-	TRBV5-5	TGTGCCAGCAGCCCTCGACTGAATAATTCACCCCTCCACTTT	CASSPRLNNSPLHF